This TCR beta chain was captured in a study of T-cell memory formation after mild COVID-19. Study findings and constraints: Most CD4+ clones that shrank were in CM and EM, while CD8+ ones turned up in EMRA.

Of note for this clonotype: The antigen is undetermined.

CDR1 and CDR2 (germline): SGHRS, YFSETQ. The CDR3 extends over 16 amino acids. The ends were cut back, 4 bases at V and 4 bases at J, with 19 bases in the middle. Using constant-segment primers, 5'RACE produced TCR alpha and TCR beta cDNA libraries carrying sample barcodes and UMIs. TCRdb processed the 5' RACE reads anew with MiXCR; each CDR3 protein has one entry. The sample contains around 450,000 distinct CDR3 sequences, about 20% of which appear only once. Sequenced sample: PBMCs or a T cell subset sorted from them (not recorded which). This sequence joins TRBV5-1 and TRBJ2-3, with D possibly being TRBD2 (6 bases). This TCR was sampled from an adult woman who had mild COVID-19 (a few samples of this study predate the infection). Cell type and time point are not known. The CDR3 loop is CASSPWVGGNADTQYF. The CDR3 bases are TGCGCCAGCAGCCCGTGGGTTGGAGGGAACGCAGATACGCAGTATTTT. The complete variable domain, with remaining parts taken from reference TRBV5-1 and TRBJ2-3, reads KAGVTQTPRYLIKTRGQQVTLSCSPISGHRSVSWYQQTPGQGLQFLFEYFSETQRNKGNFPGRFSGRQFSNSRSEMNVSTLELGDSALYLCASSPWVGGNADTQYFGPGTRLTVL.